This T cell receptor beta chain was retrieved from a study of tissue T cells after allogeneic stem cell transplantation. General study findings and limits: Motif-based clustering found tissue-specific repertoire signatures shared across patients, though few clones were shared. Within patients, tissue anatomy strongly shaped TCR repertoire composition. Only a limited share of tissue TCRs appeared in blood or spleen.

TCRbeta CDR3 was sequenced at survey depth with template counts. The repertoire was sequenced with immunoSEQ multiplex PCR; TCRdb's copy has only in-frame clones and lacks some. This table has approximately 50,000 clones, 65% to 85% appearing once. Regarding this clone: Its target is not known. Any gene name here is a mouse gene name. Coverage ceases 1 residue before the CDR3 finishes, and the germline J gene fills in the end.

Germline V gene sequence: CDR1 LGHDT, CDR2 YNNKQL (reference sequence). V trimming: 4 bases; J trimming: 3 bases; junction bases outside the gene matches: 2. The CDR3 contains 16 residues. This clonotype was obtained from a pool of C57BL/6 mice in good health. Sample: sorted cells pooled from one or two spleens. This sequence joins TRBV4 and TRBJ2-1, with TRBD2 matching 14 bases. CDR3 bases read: TGTGCCAGCAGCTCGGGACTGGGGGGGCTCTATGCTGAGCAGTTC. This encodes CASSSGLGGLYAEQF. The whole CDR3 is CASSSGLGGLYAEQFF.